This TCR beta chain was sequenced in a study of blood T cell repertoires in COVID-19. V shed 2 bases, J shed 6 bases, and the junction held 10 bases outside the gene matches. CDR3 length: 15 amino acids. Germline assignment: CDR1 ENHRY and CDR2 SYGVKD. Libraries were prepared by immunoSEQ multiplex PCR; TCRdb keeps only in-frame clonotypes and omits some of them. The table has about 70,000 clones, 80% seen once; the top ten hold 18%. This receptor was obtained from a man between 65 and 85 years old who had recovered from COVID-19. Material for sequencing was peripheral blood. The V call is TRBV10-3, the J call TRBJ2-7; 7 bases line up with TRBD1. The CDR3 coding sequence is TGTGCCATCAGTGAGCCGTGGGGACAGTCCGCCGAGCAGTACTTC. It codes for CAISEPWGQSAEQYF.